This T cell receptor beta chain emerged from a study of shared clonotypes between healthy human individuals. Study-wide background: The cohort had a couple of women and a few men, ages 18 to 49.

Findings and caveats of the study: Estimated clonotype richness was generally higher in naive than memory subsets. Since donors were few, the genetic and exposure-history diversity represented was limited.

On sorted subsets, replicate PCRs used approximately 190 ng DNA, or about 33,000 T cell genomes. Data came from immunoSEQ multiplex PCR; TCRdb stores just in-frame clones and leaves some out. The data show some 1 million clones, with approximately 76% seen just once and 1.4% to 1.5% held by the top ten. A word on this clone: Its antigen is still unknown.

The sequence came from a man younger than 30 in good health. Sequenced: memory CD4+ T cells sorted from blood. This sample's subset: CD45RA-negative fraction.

The CDR3 sequence is CASSFRLEGTEAFF. The CDR3 DNA is TGTGCCAGCAGTTTCAGGCTTGAGGGCACTGAAGCTTTCTTT. V usage is TRBV27 and J usage is TRBJ1-1; the D is unclear. From germline, CDR1 is MNHEY and CDR2 SMNVEV (reference sequence). The CDR3 extends over 14 amino acids. With 3 bases removed from V and 4 bases from J, the gap between germline ends came to 12 bases.